Listed here are 5 T cell receptor beta chains from one sample, sequenced in a study of T cell repertoires in cytomegalovirus infection. TCRdb used MiXCR to reprocess the reads, holding one entry per CDR3 protein. The sample contains about 900,000 distinct CDR3 sequences, approximately 31% of which appear only once. For these TCRs, the target antigens are not known. Sample: cultured CD8+ T cells from PBMCs, taken from culture after CMV antigen stimulation. These TCRs come from a human donor in good health (CMV status not recorded). Some clones in this sample may be carry-over from other donors' samples.

A few counts support this clonotype. The genes are TRBV19 and TRBJ1-1, with no clear D. Germline V lookup: CDR1 LNHDA, CDR2 SQIVND (reference sequence). Trimming took 7 bases from V and 3 from J, leaving 6 bases between them. The CDR3 is 11 amino acids. CDR3 loop: CASNTYTEAFF. The CDR3, as DNA: TGTGCCAGTAATACGTACACTGAAGCTTTCTTT.

The chain joins TRBV27 to TRBJ2-1; no firm D call. Trimming pared 0 bases from V and 5 bases from J, leaving 11 bases between. Germline loops: CDR1 MNHEY, CDR2 SMNVEV (reference sequence). The CDR3 extends over 15 amino acids. The CDR3 region has the DNA TGTGCCAGCAGTTTATCGTCCCCCGACAACAATGAGCAGTTCTTC. This sequence encodes CASSLSSPDNNEQFF.

The V call is TRBV7-6, the J call TRBJ2-1, with TRBD1 identical over 10 bases. This CDR3 comprises 15 residues. Germline V gene sequence: CDR1 SGHVS, CDR2 FNYEAQ. J lost 5 bases, V lost 1 base, and 2 bases had no gene match. CDR3 bases: TGTGCCAGCAGCTTAGGGGGACAGGGGAACAATGAGCAGTTCTTC. Amino acid sequence: CASSLGGQGNNEQFF. The full variable domain, rest sourced from reference TRBV7-6 and TRBJ2-1, is GAGVSQSPRYKVTKRGQDVALRCDPISGHVSLYWYRQALGQGPEFLTYFNYEAQQDKSGLPNDRFSAERPEGSISTLTIQRTEQRDSAMYRCASSLGGQGNNEQFFGPGTRLTVL.

The chain uses TRBV12-3 or TRBV12-4 and TRBJ2-7, with TRBD2 matching 7 bases. This CDR3 contains 12 residues. With V trimmed by 3 bases and J by 11 bases, 7 bases remained unmatched. The DNA for the CDR3 is TGTGCCAGCAGTTTGGGAGGGGACCTCGAGTACTTC. Translating gives CASSLGGDLEYF.

There are a few counts of this clonotype. The gene calls are TRBV12-3 or TRBV12-4 and TRBJ2-1, with 7 bases that match TRBD1. V dropped 6 bases and J dropped 7; count of bases not matched to a gene: 9. The CDR3 runs to 14 residues. Here the CDR3 reads CASSPSTGMNEQFF. The DNA for the CDR3 is TGTGCCAGCAGCCCCTCGACAGGGATGAATGAGCAGTTCTTC.